This T cell receptor beta chain was identified during a study of blood T cell repertoires in COVID-19. Study-wide background: Acute and convalescent COVID-19 specimens originated in the United States, Italy and Spain. The analysed material was cDNA or gDNA that came from T cells, B-cell-depleted T cells, or PBMCs.

Authors' data handling: Estimates of nucleated cell counts were drawn from the amplification of reference gene primers. Only in-frame clones appear in the TCRdb table, and some are missing; sequencing was by immunoSEQ multiplex PCR. V and J calls and clone size follow that table, whereas D and trimming were derived from the DNA. The profile covers about 200,000 clones, with roughly 81% appearing a single time and around 5% taken by the ten largest. In germline, CDR1 is MNHEY, CDR2 SVGAGI. The CDR3 sequence is 13 residues long. The germline V and J ends were trimmed by 7 bases and 0 bases, with 7 bases remaining between them.

Sample: peripheral blood. V usage is TRBV6-5 and J usage is TRBJ2-4; D remains ambiguous. The TCR was taken from a woman aged 80 or older with acute or convalescent COVID-19. Written as DNA, the CDR3 is TGTGCCAGCACTAATACAGCCAAAAACATTCAGTACTTC. It codes for CASTNTAKNIQYF.